This TCR beta chain appears in the sequencing data of a study of cytomegalovirus exposure and HLA in healthy donors. Looking at the study overall: Samples from HLA-typed donors yielded about 85 million unique TCRs in an early data release. Points from the study as a whole: In a later analysis, V- and J-gene trimming of beta chains associated with a DCLRE1C missense variant, replicated independently. There were reportedly fewer N-insertions in an Asian-associated ancestry cluster than the roughly 670-donor mean, in a later analysis. Later analysis showed TCR association rates varying by HLA locus, highest for DRB1 and lowest for HLA-C.

PCR employed 60 Vbeta and 13 Jbeta primers. The method was immunoSEQ multiplex PCR; TCRdb's version includes in-frame clones alone and lacks a portion of them. The sample lists 150,000 to 200,000 clones; 73% were seen once. The V end lost 6 bases, the J end lost 6 bases, and 11 bases lay between the germline ends. Germline V CDR1 and CDR2: DFQATT, SNEGSKA (reference sequence). CDR3 size: 11 residues. On this clone: Its antigen is not identified.

The chain links TRBV20-1 to TRBJ1-2; D might be TRBD1 (5 bases). The sequenced sample was PBMCs. This receptor was identified in a woman aged 18-29 years in good health and CMV-seropositive. The CDR3, as DNA: TGCAGTGCCCAGCCGGGGGATGGCTACACCTTC. Translated, it gives CSAQPGDGYTF.